This T cell receptor beta chain was captured by sequencing in a study of blood T cell repertoires in COVID-19. Overall study context: Material from acute and convalescent COVID-19 was sourced from the United States, Italy and Spain. Sources were T cells, B-cell-depleted T cells, or PBMCs; the material itself was cDNA or gDNA.

Authors' analysis steps: From reference gene primer amplification, estimates of nucleated cell counts were derived. The table came from immunoSEQ multiplex PCR; TCRdb's copy has only in-frame clones and leaves some out. V, J and clone size are those of that table, while D and trimming were read from the DNA. The data hold fewer than 300,000 clones, with over 75% observed a single time. Sequencing was done on a sample of peripheral blood. The clonotype originates from a woman between 50 and 59 years old with acute or convalescent COVID-19.

The CDR3 nucleotides are TGTGCCAGCAGCTTGGTAGGAAGGACAGGGGTCGGCTACACCTTC. Protein: CASSLVGRTGVGYTF. The chain joins TRBV7-3 to TRBJ1-2, with TRBD1 matching 9 bases. The junction had 10 bases not matched to a gene; V was cut back by 3 bases and J by 8 bases. The germline V gene has CDR1 SGHTA and CDR2 FQGTGA. This CDR3 spans 15 amino acids.